A selection of T cell receptor beta chains follows, all from one sample in a study of T-cell reconstitution after alpha-beta-depleted transplantation in children. Using its own MiXCR run on the PCR reads, TCRdb lists one record per CDR3 protein. The top ten clones hold roughly 20% of a sample with 98,000 or so distinct CDR3 sequences, approximately 6.4% of them seen once. Sequenced material: PBMCs, mostly from graft donor cells, taken 360 days after TCRalphabeta/CD19-depleted stem cell transplant. These receptors were collected from a male patient aged 2-9 years who had a stem cell transplant for acute lymphoblastic leukemia, so the T cells may come from the graft donor. CDR3s include the opening cysteine and the closing phenylalanine or tryptophan. The D gene is left open where the match is weak. Some rows mark clone size as missing; the rest say once, few, many or name a class of expanded clone.

D	size	V	J	DNA	CDR3
TRBD2	many	TRBV7-9	TRBJ2-4	TGTGCCAGCAGCTTACCTAGCGGGAGGTTTGGCAAAAACATTCAGTACTTC	CASSLPSGRFGKNIQYF
.	.	TRBV15	TRBJ1-1	TGTGCCACCACCTCTAGGAAGGCGGGGGACACTGAAGCTTTCTTT	CATTSRKAGDTEAFF
.	few	TRBV27	TRBJ2-1	TGTGCCAGCAGCTTCAGGGACACGTACAATGAGCAGTTCTTC	CASSFRDTYNEQFF
.	many	TRBV4-3	TRBJ2-7	TGCGCCAGCAGCCAAGAGCAAGGCCACGAGCAGTACTTC	CASSQEQGHEQYF
.	.	TRBV6-2/TRBV6-3	TRBJ1-1	TGTGCCAGCAGTCCCCGAAGGGTGACTGAAGCTTTCTTT	CASSPRRVTEAFF
.	many	TRBV28	TRBJ2-7	TGTGCCAGCAGTTTATATCCAGGGACAACTTTGTACGAGCAGTACTTC	CASSLYPGTTLYEQYF
.	.	TRBV14	TRBJ2-7	TGTGCCAGCAGCCAAGATCGGGGCAGGGGCGCCTACGAGCAGTACTTC	CASSQDRGRGAYEQYF
.	many	TRBV9	TRBJ1-4	TGTGCCAGCAGCCCCACCCGGACAGCAACTAATGAAAAACTGTTTTTT	CASSPTRTATNEKLFF
TRBD2	many	TRBV11-1	TRBJ2-3	TGTGCCAGCAGCTTCAGCGCTAGCGGGAGGGCCAGCACAGATACGCAGTATTTT	CASSFSASGRASTDTQYF
.	.	TRBV12-3/TRBV12-4	TRBJ1-2	TGTGCCAGCAGTCATGGCCGGGCCAAAGTCTATGGCTACACCTTC	CASSHGRAKVYGYTF
.	few	TRBV15	TRBJ1-4	TGTGCCACCAGCAGAGATTGGTTGACGGGGAATGAAAAACTGTTTTTT	CATSRDWLTGNEKLFF
.	.	TRBV7-9	TRBJ1-4	TGTGCCAGCAGGGAAGGGACTAATGAAAAACTGTTTTTT	CASREGTNEKLFF
TRBD2	many	TRBV27	TRBJ2-1	TGTGCCAGCAGGCCCGGGAGGCCCCACAATGAGCAGTTCTTC	CASRPGRPHNEQFF
.	many	TRBV10-3	TRBJ2-3	TGTGCCATCAGCCTCTCTTCGACTAGCACAGATACGCAGTATTTT	CAISLSSTSTDTQYF
TRBD1	many	TRBV28	TRBJ2-4	TGTGCCAGCAGTTTAGGGGACAGAAAAAACATTCAGTACTTC	CASSLGDRKNIQYF